This paragraph covers one T cell receptor (beta chain) sequence. The data belong to a study of T cell changes during pregnancy in multiple sclerosis. V lost 7 bases and J lost 7, with 19 bases in between. Germline V gives CDR1 SNHLY, CDR2 FYNNEI. The CDR3 is made up of 14 amino acids. Sequenced by immunoSEQ multiplex PCR; TCRdb stores in-frame clones only, minus some. The data hold roughly 49,000 clones, with about 90% observed a single time. The sequence was collected from a female donor in good health, enrolled as a control in a pregnancy study. V gene TRBV2 combines with J gene TRBJ2-5, with TRBD2 as a possible D gene (6 bases). Sequenced here: peripheral blood, sampled in the first trimester of pregnancy. The CDR3 DNA reads TGTGCCAGCACGTCACTAGCCGCGAAAGGGACCCAGTACTTC. Translation: CASTSLAAKGTQYF.